This TCR beta chain was documented in a study of PD-1 blockade in classical Hodgkin lymphoma. Study background: Nivolumab dosing for patients was 3 mg/kg, administered intravenously every 2 weeks.

Brentuximab vedotin exposure varied, and every patient relapsed after autologous stem cell transplantation. Using magnetic negative selection, the CD4+ T cells were separated out of thawed PBMCs. The table came from immunoSEQ multiplex PCR; TCRdb's copy has only in-frame clones and leaves some out. In the table there are about 6,800 clones, 80% of which are singletons. This receptor was taken from a human donor with classical Hodgkin lymphoma. The starting material was CD4+ T cells from blood, obtained at baseline.

CDR3 residues: CASSGRLAGARTDTQYF. The CDR3, as DNA: TGTGCCAGCAGCGGAAGACTAGCGGGAGCCCGCACAGATACGCAGTATTTT. The rearrangement joins TRBV7-9 to TRBJ2-3; TRBD2 aligns across 12 bases. Trimming at V came to 5 bases and at J to 1 base, leaving 7 bases not matched to a gene. Germline CDR1 and CDR2: SEHNR and FQNEAQ (reference sequence). The CDR3 is made up of 17 amino acids.